The T cell receptor beta chain under discussion was sequenced for a study of control samples from healthy donors and cancer patients (dated by TCRdb to the early 2020s). The table lists this clone with a few counts. The target of this receptor is not known. No base quality values were provided; no much bigger clone lies one nucleotide off. Library method: the immunoSEQ multiplex PCR assay. TCRdb holds this immuneACCESS table with in-frame rearrangements only. Some clones are missing; in checked studies, unresolved V genes explain under half, and the rest has no known cause. This sample lists fewer than 65,000 clones; roughly 80% were detected once. The ten largest clones represent around 9.1% of the sample. Material for sequencing was blood. The receptor was derived from a man aged 70 or older in good health.

The DNA is TGTGCCAGCAGCCGCTTCCTCCAAGAGACCCAGTACTTC. Protein translation: CASSRFLQETQYF. The rearrangement joined TRBV14 to TRBJ2-5; no D gene call is confident. CDR1 and CDR2 are read off the germline V gene as SGHDN and FVKESK. V is cut by 4 bases and J by 1 base, and the space between the germline ends is 7 bases. There are 13 amino acids in the CDR3, from cysteine to phenylalanine inclusive. The CDR3 DNA has 39 bases and is translated from base 1.